The clone carrying this TCR beta chain has a count of ten or more. Sample time point: newly diagnosed GD, antithyroid drugs for less than 3 months. PBMC-extracted RNA yielded the TCR library. The record originates from a study of regulatory T cells in long-lasting Graves disease. V was pared by 3 bases and J by 6 bases, with 9 bases between. The CDR3 has 13 residues. Germline values: CDR1 MDHEN, CDR2 SYDVKM. According to the study, TCR beta libraries were built with iRepertoire HTBI primers and CDR3-region Arm-PCR. TCRdb recomputed calls from the multiplex PCR reads with MiXCR, one row per CDR3 protein. The sample lists approximately 440,000 distinct CDR3 sequences, roughly 15% occurring once. These data were also reused for a study on T cells in Graves' hyperthyroidism and ophthalmopathy.

The sequencing here drew on peripheral blood mononuclear cells (PBMCs), taken at new diagnosis, from a patient treated with antithyroid drugs. V and J are TRBV28 and TRBJ1-5; D is unclear. The sequence was obtained from a man aged 40-49 years with Graves disease. The CDR3 DNA reads as TGTGCCAGCAGTTTTCAGGAAACTCAGCCCCAGCATTTT. Its translation is CASSFQETQPQHF.